This record covers a single T cell receptor (beta chain). This record comes from a study of cytomegalovirus exposure and HLA in healthy donors. PCR used 60 Vbeta primers and 13 Jbeta primers. The method was immunoSEQ multiplex PCR; TCRdb's version includes in-frame clones alone and lacks a portion of them. The sample consists of some 140,000 clones, 65% to 85% of them appearing once. The CDR3 totals 15 residues. The V and J ends lost 2 bases and 8 bases respectively, with 16 bases between them. Germline CDR1 MGHRA, CDR2 YSYEKL. The sample taken for sequencing was PBMCs. The chain has TRBV4-1 and TRBJ2-1; a weak D match, TRBD1 (7 bases). This TCR was recovered from a man younger than 30 in good health and CMV-seronegative. The CDR3 here is CASSQFFTGEDEQFF. In DNA form, the CDR3 reads TGCGCCAGCAGCCAATTCTTTACAGGGGAGGATGAGCAGTTCTTC.